The source of this TCR beta chain is a study of cytomegalovirus exposure and HLA in healthy donors. Looked up from germline, CDR1 is MNHEY and CDR2 is SVGAGI. V lost 6 bases and J lost 4, with 10 bases in between. CDR3 length: 13 amino acids. The PCR had 60 Vbeta and 13 Jbeta primers. Clones were sequenced by immunoSEQ multiplex PCR, and TCRdb holds only the in-frame ones, with some missing. The table records approximately 32,000 clones, 75% to 85% of them present only once. The sequencing sample was made of PBMCs. The origin of this receptor is a woman aged 18-29 years in good health and CMV-seronegative. This chain links TRBV6-5 with TRBJ1-5, with D hard to call. CDR3: CASRPTENQPQHF. The CDR3 DNA reads as TGTGCCAGCAGGCCTACAGAAAATCAGCCCCAGCATTTT.